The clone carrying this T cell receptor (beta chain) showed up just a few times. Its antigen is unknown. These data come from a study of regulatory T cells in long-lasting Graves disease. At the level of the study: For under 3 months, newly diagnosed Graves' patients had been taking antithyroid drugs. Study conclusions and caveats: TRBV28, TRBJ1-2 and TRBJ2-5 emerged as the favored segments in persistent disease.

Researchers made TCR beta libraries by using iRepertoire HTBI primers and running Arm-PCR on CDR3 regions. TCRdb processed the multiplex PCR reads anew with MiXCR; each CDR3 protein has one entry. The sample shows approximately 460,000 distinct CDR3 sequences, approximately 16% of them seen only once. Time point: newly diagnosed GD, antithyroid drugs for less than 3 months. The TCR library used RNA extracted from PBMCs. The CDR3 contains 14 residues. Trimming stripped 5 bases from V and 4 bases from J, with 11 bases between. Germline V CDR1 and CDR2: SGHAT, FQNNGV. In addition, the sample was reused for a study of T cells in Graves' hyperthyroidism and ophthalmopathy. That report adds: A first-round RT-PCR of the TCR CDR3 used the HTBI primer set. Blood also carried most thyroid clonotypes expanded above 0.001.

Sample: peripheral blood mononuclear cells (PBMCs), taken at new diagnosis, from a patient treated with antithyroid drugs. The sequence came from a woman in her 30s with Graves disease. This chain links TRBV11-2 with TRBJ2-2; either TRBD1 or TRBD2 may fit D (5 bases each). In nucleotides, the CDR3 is TGTGCCAGCAGCCTGGGACGGTTCACCGGGGAGCTGTTTTTT. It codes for CASSLGRFTGELFF.